This is a list of T cell receptor beta chains from one sample in a study of shared clonotypes between healthy human individuals. Measured with immunoSEQ multiplex PCR; TCRdb has only the in-frame clones, and not every one. The table shows a few million clones, with approximately 94% occurring only once. Sequenced material: naive CD4+ T cells sorted from blood. All receptors come from a man aged 18-30 years in good health. Each CDR3 is given with its conserved first and last residue. Each record gives: J gene, clone size, V gene, D gene, CDR3 protein, CDR3 DNA. A D gene is named only where the DNA matches it firmly. Clone size is not always given. Where it is, it says once, few, many or a class for expanded clones.

TRBJ1-1	.	TRBV28	.	CASSSGITVNTEAFF	TGTGCCAGCAGCTCTGGGATTACGGTGAACACTGAAGCTTTCTTT
TRBJ1-4	.	TRBV18	.	CASSRERGSSNEKLFF	TGTGCCAGCTCACGTGAAAGGGGCAGCTCTAATGAAAAACTGTTTTTT
TRBJ1-2	.	TRBV7-6	.	CASSLIPQGNNYGYTF	TGTGCCAGCAGCTTAATCCCCCAGGGGAACAACTATGGCTACACCTTC
TRBJ2-3	.	TRBV30	TRBD2	CAWSAGLAGTTDTQYF	TGTGCCTGGAGTGCGGGACTAGCGGGAACCACAGATACGCAGTATTTT
TRBJ1-1	.	TRBV7-9	.	CASSTRGTEAFF	TGTGCCAGCAGCACGAGGGGCACTGAAGCTTTCTTT
TRBJ1-1	.	TRBV20-1	.	CSARPGAEAFF	TGCAGTGCTAGGCCTGGGGCTGAAGCTTTCTTT
TRBJ2-5	.	TRBV11-2	TRBD2	CASSGTTSGQETQYF	TGTGCCAGCAGCGGGACGACTAGCGGACAAGAGACCCAGTACTTC
TRBJ2-3	.	TRBV5-1	.	CASSLPSDAGTDTQYF	TGCGCCAGCAGCTTGCCCTCAGATGCTGGCACAGATACGCAGTATTTT
TRBJ1-2	.	TRBV5-1	TRBD1	CASSTRQGSDGYTF	TGCGCCAGCAGCACCCGACAGGGATCCGATGGCTACACCTTC
TRBJ1-5	.	TRBV19	.	CASSEAGDQPQHF	TGTGCCAGTAGTGAGGCAGGAGATCAGCCCCAGCATTTT
TRBJ1-5	once	TRBV30	.	CAWSTGHVDQPQHF	TGTGCCTGGTCGACAGGACATGTGGATCAGCCCCAGCATTTT
TRBJ1-6	.	TRBV6-1	.	CASSVGIPSSYNSPLHF	TGTGCCAGCAGTGTAGGAATTCCGAGCTCCTATAATTCACCCCTCCACTTT
TRBJ1-4	.	TRBV5-1	.	CASSLSSTPSEKLFF	TGCGCCAGCAGCTTGTCGTCCACACCAAGTGAAAAACTGTTTTTT
TRBJ1-5	.	TRBV10-3	.	CAISEGAEGNQPQHF	TGTGCCATCAGTGAGGGGGCTGAGGGCAATCAGCCCCAGCATTTT
TRBJ2-3	once	TRBV7-9	.	CASSLTKAESTDTQYF	TGTGCCAGCAGCTTAACTAAGGCAGAAAGCACAGATACGCAGTATTTT
TRBJ1-2	.	TRBV6-5	.	CASSSRTGGGFPNF	TGTGCCAGCAGTTCGCGGACCGGGGGGGGATTCCCAAACTTC
TRBJ2-6	.	TRBV19	.	CASSIGQSGANVLTF	TGTGCCAGTAGTATAGGTCAGTCTGGGGCCAACGTCCTGACTTTC
TRBJ2-5	once	TRBV7-2	TRBD2	CASSLAREGISGTQYF	TGTGCCAGCAGCTTAGCGCGGGAGGGCATTAGTGGGACCCAGTACTTC
TRBJ2-3	few	TRBV5-4	.	CASSPEGSDTQYF	TGTGCCAGCAGCCCTGAGGGGTCCGATACGCAGTATTTT
TRBJ1-5	.	TRBV7-3	.	CASSLTADQPQHF	TGTGCCAGCAGCTTAACGGCGGATCAGCCCCAGCATTTT
TRBJ1-1	.	TRBV5-4	.	CASSRDRNTEAFF	TGTGCCAGCAGCCGTGACAGGAACACTGAAGCTTTCTTT
TRBJ1-1	.	TRBV7-2	.	CASSLGPNSYTEAFF	TGTGCCAGCAGCTTAGGACCCAATTCTTACACTGAAGCTTTCTTT
TRBJ1-1	.	TRBV6-5	.	CASSRGQGEAFF	TGTGCCAGCAGTCGCGGTCAGGGGGAAGCTTTCTTT
TRBJ1-6	.	TRBV18	.	CASSPREGNSPLHF	TGTGCCAGCTCACCGCGGGAGGGGAATTCACCCCTCCACTTT
TRBJ1-2	.	TRBV5-6	.	CASSPTKGYYGYTF	TGTGCCAGCAGCCCGACTAAGGGGTACTATGGCTACACCTTC
TRBJ1-6	.	TRBV7-9	.	CASSLGVPTSPLHF	TGTGCCAGCAGTTTAGGGGTCCCGACCTCACCCCTCCACTTT
TRBJ2-5	once	TRBV19	TRBD1	CASTTTGAETQYF	TGTGCCAGTACTACGACAGGGGCCGAGACCCAGTACTTC
TRBJ2-3	.	TRBV7-8	.	CASSLARPLRTDTQYF	TGTGCCAGCAGCTTAGCGCGTCCCCTAAGGACAGATACGCAGTATTTT
TRBJ2-2	.	TRBV2	.	CASKWDTGELFF	TGTGCCAGCAAATGGGACACCGGGGAGCTGTTTTTT
TRBJ2-7	.	TRBV5-6	.	CASSLAAGPISYEQYF	TGTGCCAGCAGCTTGGCCGCCGGACCGATCTCCTACGAGCAGTACTTC